These 6 T cell receptor beta chains were all obtained from the same sample, sequenced in a study of cytomegalovirus exposure and HLA in healthy donors. The table came from immunoSEQ multiplex PCR; TCRdb's copy has only in-frame clones and leaves some out. The sample contains approximately 160,000 clones, around nine tenths of which appear only once. The material sequenced was PBMCs. The origin of the receptors is a woman aged 18-29 years in good health and CMV-seropositive.

The CDR3 loop reads CASRDRVNTEAFF. CDR3 in DNA: TGTGCCAGCAGGGACAGAGTGAACACTGAAGCTTTCTTT. The chain couples TRBV25-1 to TRBJ1-1, with D tentatively TRBD1 (6 bases). Germline-derived CDR1 and CDR2 are MGHDK and SYGVNS. Trimming took 6 bases from V and 0 from J, leaving 8 bases between them. The CDR3 has 13 residues.

The CDR3 loop is CASSLGTSGSEQYF. For the CDR3, the DNA is TGTGCCAGCAGCCTCGGGACTAGCGGGAGCGAGCAGTACTTC. The rearrangement joins TRBV7-3 to TRBJ2-7; 14 bases line up with TRBD2. Germline V gene sequence: CDR1 SGHTA, CDR2 FQGTGA. Trimming took 5 bases from V and 6 from J; bases not matched to a gene: 3. The CDR3 has 14 amino acids.

The chain couples TRBV12-5 to TRBJ2-5, with D maybe TRBD1 (6 bases). The CDR3 is 16 amino acids. Germline V CDR1 and CDR2: LGHNT, FRNRAP. V shed 6 bases and J shed 3 bases, with 20 bases lying between them. In nucleotides, the CDR3 is TGTGCTAGTGGGTCTCGAGACAGGATGATTAAAGAGACCCAGTACTTC. Translating gives CASGSRDRMIKETQYF.

The rearrangement links TRBV4-1 to TRBJ2-5, with D unclear. Germline lookup yields CDR1 MGHRA and CDR2 YSYEKL. Trimming pared 0 bases from V and 5 bases from J, leaving 13 bases between. The CDR3 is 15 amino acids. The CDR3 region is CASSQERASSETQYF. The CDR3, as DNA: TGCGCCAGCAGCCAAGAACGAGCGAGCTCGGAGACCCAGTACTTC.

This clone showed up just once. CDR3: CASSLGGTGNNEQFF. In DNA, the CDR3 is TGTGCCAGCAGCTTAGGGGGGACAGGGAACAATGAGCAGTTCTTC. V is TRBV11-2 and J is TRBJ2-1, with 9 bases that match TRBD1. The trim removed 1 base at V and 5 bases at J, leaving 3 bases unmatched. Germline V gene lookup returns CDR1 SGHAT and CDR2 FQNNGV. This CDR3 is built from 15 residues.

J is TRBJ1-2 and V is TRBV6-5; D remains unclear. With 2 bases removed from V and 4 bases from J, the gap between germline ends came to 14 bases. This CDR3 has 15 amino acids. Germline values: CDR1 MNHEY, CDR2 SVGAGI. The CDR3 protein is CASSYHNRRGYGYTF. The DNA of the CDR3 is TGTGCCAGCAGTTACCACAACAGACGGGGCTATGGCTACACCTTC.